The clone carrying this T cell receptor beta chain was seen a single time. Antigen unknown. The data belong to a study of cytomegalovirus exposure and HLA in healthy donors. Study at large: Genotyping of more than 300 donors showed that over 65% belonged to the Caucasian-associated ancestry cluster.

The PCR used 60 Vbeta and 13 Jbeta primers. The protocol was immunoSEQ multiplex PCR, while the TCRdb copy is restricted to in-frame clones and leaves out a portion. The repertoire holds a few hundred thousand clones, roughly 80% seen once, with about 3% in the top ten. Germline CDR1 and CDR2: MDHEN and SYDVKM. The CDR3 is 19 residues long. J gave up 6 bases and V 4 bases, and 17 bases lay outside the gene matches. Study-wide results and limits: According to an earlier analysis, most TCR beta V segments yielded productive rearrangements about 87% or about 30% of the time. Reportedly, diagnosis of cytomegalovirus status by the classifier showed high specificity and sensitivity. Accurate predictions that matched the HLA-A and HLA-B alleles of most subjects were reportedly made from TCR beta sequences.

Sample: PBMCs. This receptor was identified in a young man in good health and CMV-seronegative. The chain uses TRBV28 and TRBJ2-1, with 11 nucleotides matching TRBD2. The CDR3 DNA is TGTGCCAGCAGTTCCCCGGAGGGGCTAGCGGGGGGCCGGGCCAATGAGCAGTTCTTC. This translates into CASSSPEGLAGGRANEQFF. Complete variable domain (other parts from reference TRBV28 and TRBJ2-1): DVKVTQSSRYLVKRTGEKVFLECVQDMDHENMFWYRQDPGLGLRLIYFSYDVKMKEKGDIPEGYSVSREKKERFSLILESASTNQTSMYLCASSSPEGLAGGRANEQFFGPGTRLTVL.